This T cell receptor beta chain is from a study of beta chain features in type 1 diabetes (dated by TCRdb to the late 2010s). Describing the broader study: Mean age, gender distribution, total cell number and subset yield were not different between patients and healthy donors. Regulatory and stem cell-like memory subsets were obtained from only 8 patients and roughly eight healthy donors, while naive and central memory subsets were obtained from all 30 or so donors. A total of approximately 100 million sorted cells were examined across all samples, and the number of cells per subset was strongly correlated with RNA yield. The study compared TCRB repertoires of sorted circulating CD4+ T cell subsets between recently diagnosed type 1 diabetes patients and matched healthy donors.

Each donor gave one peripheral blood draw, averaging roughly 0.11 L, which was collected into heparinised tubes. A BD FACSAria II was used to sort naive, central memory, regulatory and stem cell-like memory CD4+ T cells with a panel that included CD45RO, CCR7, CD25, CD127, CD95 and CD27. A purity above 95% was achieved for all sorted populations. PBMCs were isolated right away by Lymphoprep density gradient centrifugation and were stained directly, without culture. Samples were stained and sorted in pairs, with one healthy donor and one patient per experiment, so that batch effects were minimized. A remark on this clone: This receptor's antigen is unknown. Base-call qualities are not available, and no considerably larger clone is one nucleotide away.

Beyond this particular receptor, the publication reports: PCR may preferentially amplify shorter templates, but because patient and control samples were amplified and corrected together, any resulting skew would affect both groups equally. Patients with type 1 diabetes made fewer insertions and deleted more nucleotides at VDJ recombination sites, implying thymic rearrangement abnormalities. Type 1 diabetes patients showed a moderate but significant shortening of TCRB CDR3 length in all four CD4+ subsets. Naive, central memory and regulatory TCRB repertoires appeared to be more alike among patients than among healthy donors. Because the HLA sub-analyses included only small numbers of individuals, any influence of HLA type on TCRB rearrangement was left unresolved. Because cDNA rather than genomic DNA was sequenced, highly expressing activated cells could have been over-represented, although no difference in activation and CD3 levels was found between groups.

The entire amount of isolated RNA was reverse transcribed using the High Capacity cDNA Reverse Transcription Kit, so the sequenced TCRB transcripts were expressed ones. Deep immunoSEQ sequencing was applied to naive, central memory and regulatory T cell samples, giving an average of around 4 million total reads per sample. Sorted cells were lysed in RLT buffer, and RNA was extracted using DNase-treated RNeasy Micro or Mini kits according to cell number. To prevent cross-contamination, each cell subset was processed individually, whereas patient and healthy donor samples were processed jointly. The immunoSEQ multiplex PCR was used to amplify TCRB sequences from cDNA, generating 87-bp fragments that spanned the CDR3 region. Amplicons were sequenced on the Illumina HiSeq platform. The paper's data handling went like this. PCR bias was corrected computationally using synthetic template baselines, and reads within Hamming distance 2 were collapsed, with unmergeable singletons discarded. Reads were aligned to IMGT to assign V, D and J genes, CDR3 length, and insertions or deletions at six rearrangement sites. Clonotype counts were normalized to sorted cell number within each subset before computing true diversity and Gini coefficients with the tcR R package. Repertoire sharing was quantified using the overlap coefficient calculated on TCRB nucleotide sequences. Out-of-frame TCRB sequences from naive cells were analyzed as a proxy for the pre-selection repertoire. The immuneACCESS repertoire file appears here via TCRdb, limited to in-frame rearrangements. These files lack a portion of the clones; in checked studies, under half of the deficit traces to unresolved V genes, and the cause of the others is not known. Clone size and the V and J calls come from that table; the DNA yielded D and trimming. The sample yields hundreds of thousands of clones; roughly 12% were counted once. The top ten clonotypes cover around 0.02% of the sample.

Sequencing was done on a sample of naive CD4+ T cells from blood. The cell subset or site label on this specimen signifies: true naive CD4+ T cells. This TCR derives from a man younger than 35 in good health.

The bases read TGTGCCAGCTCACCATCTATGGGGGGGGCCTACGAGCAGTACTTC. This translates into CASSPSMGGAYEQYF. The chain links TRBV18 with TRBJ2-7, with 7 middle bases fitting TRBD2. The germline V gene sets CDR1 to KGHSH and CDR2 to LQKENI. V is trimmed back by 2 bases and J by 2 bases, and the junction contains 6 bases that no gene match accounts for. Taken from cysteine to phenylalanine, the CDR3 has 15 residues. CDR3 DNA only is kept here, 45 bases in frame from base 1.